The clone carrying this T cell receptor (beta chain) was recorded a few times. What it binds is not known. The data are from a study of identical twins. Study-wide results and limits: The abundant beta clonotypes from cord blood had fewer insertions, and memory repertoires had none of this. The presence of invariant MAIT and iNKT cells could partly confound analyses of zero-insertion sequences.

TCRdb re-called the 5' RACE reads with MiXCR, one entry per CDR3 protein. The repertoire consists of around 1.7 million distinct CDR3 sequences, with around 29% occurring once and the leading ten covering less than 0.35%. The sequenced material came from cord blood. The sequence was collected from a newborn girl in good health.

The CDR3 here is CASSARSPGWTEAFF. CDR3 nucleotides: TGCGCCAGCAGCGCCCGTTCTCCTGGGTGGACTGAAGCTTTCTTT. The rearrangement joins TRBV5-1 to TRBJ1-1; D is unresolved. The V gene's germline CDR1 is SGHRS and CDR2 YFSETQ. This CDR3 comprises 15 residues. V lost 4 bases and J lost 5, with 18 bases in between.